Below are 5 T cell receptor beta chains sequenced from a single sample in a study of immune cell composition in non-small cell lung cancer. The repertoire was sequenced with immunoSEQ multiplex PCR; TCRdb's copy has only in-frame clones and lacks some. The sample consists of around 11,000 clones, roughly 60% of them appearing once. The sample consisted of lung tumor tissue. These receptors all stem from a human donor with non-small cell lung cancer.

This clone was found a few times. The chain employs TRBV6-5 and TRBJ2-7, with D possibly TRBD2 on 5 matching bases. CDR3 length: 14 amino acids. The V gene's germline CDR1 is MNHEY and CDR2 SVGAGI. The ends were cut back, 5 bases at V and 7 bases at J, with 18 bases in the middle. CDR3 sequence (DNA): TGTGCCAGCAGTCGGACCTCCTCTTCGGGGGAGCAGTACTTC. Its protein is CASSRTSSSGEQYF.

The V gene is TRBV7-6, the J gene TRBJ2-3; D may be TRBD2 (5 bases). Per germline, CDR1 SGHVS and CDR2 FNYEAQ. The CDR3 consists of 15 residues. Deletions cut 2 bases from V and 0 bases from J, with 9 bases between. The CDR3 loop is CASSLPGYSTDTQYF. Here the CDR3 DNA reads TGTGCCAGCAGCTTACCGGGGTATAGCACAGATACGCAGTATTTT.

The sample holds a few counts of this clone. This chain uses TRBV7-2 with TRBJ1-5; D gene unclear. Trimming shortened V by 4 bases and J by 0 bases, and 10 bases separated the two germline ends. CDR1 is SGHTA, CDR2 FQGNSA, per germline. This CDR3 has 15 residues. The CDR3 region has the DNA TGTGCCAGCAGCTCGTCTGTAAATAGCAATCAGCCCCAGCATTTT. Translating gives CASSSSVNSNQPQHF.

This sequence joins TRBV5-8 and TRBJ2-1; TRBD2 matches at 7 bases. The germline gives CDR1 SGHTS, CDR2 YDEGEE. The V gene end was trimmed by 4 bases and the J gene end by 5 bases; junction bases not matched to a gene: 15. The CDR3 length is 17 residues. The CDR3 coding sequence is TGTGCCAGCAGCGGAAAATACCGGGACTACAAGAACAATGAGCAGTTCTTC. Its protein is CASSGKYRDYKNNEQFF.

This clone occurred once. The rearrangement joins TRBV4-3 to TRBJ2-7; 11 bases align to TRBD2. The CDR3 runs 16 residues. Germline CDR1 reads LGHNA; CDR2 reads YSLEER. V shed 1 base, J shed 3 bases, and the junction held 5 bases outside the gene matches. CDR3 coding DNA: TGCGCCAGCAGCCAAGGAACTAGCGGGAGATACTACGAGCAGTACTTC. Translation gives CASSQGTSGRYYEQYF.